The sequence of this T cell receptor beta chain was determined in a study of cytomegalovirus exposure and HLA in healthy donors. On the study more broadly: The Caucasian-associated ancestry cluster held around 81% of 300 to 450 genotyped donors.

Study-wide results and caveats: One later analysis reportedly identified an Asian-associated ancestry cluster that showed fewer N-insertions than the roughly 600-donor mean. Some V segments (TRBV6-2 and TRBV6-3 among them) were excluded as indistinguishable. Per published reports, the classifier diagnosed cytomegalovirus status with high specificity and sensitivity.

A note on this clone: No antigen is known for it.

PCR employed 60 Vbeta and 13 Jbeta primers. This table comes from immunoSEQ multiplex PCR, and its TCRdb copy is limited to in-frame clones, with some not included. The repertoire holds fewer than 150,000 clones, with over 65% as singletons. Germline V CDR1 and CDR2: ENHRY, SYGVKD. The V segment lost 6 bases and the J segment 1 base; nucleotides outside the gene matches: 4. The CDR3 consists of 15 residues. This chain uses TRBV10-3 with TRBJ2-2; 8 nucleotides align to TRBD1. This sequence originates from a male donor in good health and CMV-seronegative. The sample was PBMCs. The CDR3 spells CAIRTGELNTGELFF. CDR3 in DNA: TGTGCCATCAGGACAGGGGAACTGAACACCGGGGAGCTGTTTTTT.